One and the same sample provided the 14 T cell receptor beta chains below, sequenced in a study of CD8 T cells in Susac syndrome. cDNA came from about 0.46 to 1 ug RNA primed by random hexamers. TCRdb processed the immunoSEQ multiplex PCR reads anew with MiXCR; each CDR3 protein has one entry. Found here are 150,000 to 200,000 distinct CDR3 sequences, 93% of them singletons; the top ten hold just over 0.13%. The sample consisted of CD4+ T cells from PBMCs. These receptors came from a human donor in good health.

This clonotype was seen once. The J gene is TRBJ2-1, the V gene TRBV20-1; 9 bases line up with TRBD1. With V trimmed by 6 bases and J by 4 bases, 13 bases remained unmatched. Looked up from germline, CDR1 is DFQATT and CDR2 is SNEGSKA (reference sequence). This CDR3 has 16 amino acids. The CDR3 loop is CSAVPVQGAQYNEQFF. The CDR3 DNA is TGCAGTGCCGTACCCGTACAGGGGGCCCAATACAATGAGCAGTTCTTC.

Here the CDR3 DNA reads TGTGCCAGCAGCCAGGTTAGCGGGCCCCGCACAGATACGCAGTATTTT. Translated: CASSQVSGPRTDTQYF. V gene TRBV3-1 combines with J gene TRBJ2-3, with 7 bases lining up with TRBD2. The germline gives CDR1 LGHDT, CDR2 YNNKEL (reference sequence). Trimming took 3 bases from V and 1 from J; bases not matched to a gene: 7. The CDR3 covers 16 residues.

This chain joins TRBV20-1 and TRBJ2-3, with D perhaps TRBD2 (6 bases). The CDR3 has 15 amino acids. In germline, CDR1 is DFQATT, CDR2 SNEGSKA (reference sequence). The germline V and J ends were trimmed by 2 bases and 2 bases, with 14 bases remaining between them. The CDR3 reads CSARRDSRPTDTQYF. CDR3 DNA sequence: TGCAGTGCTAGACGGGACTCTCGACCCACAGATACGCAGTATTTT.

This clonotype was detected once. The V call is TRBV6-6, the J call TRBJ2-3; D possibly uses TRBD1 or TRBD2 (5 bases each). The CDR3 runs 16 residues. V was shortened by 2 bases and J by 2 bases, with 14 bases between the two germline ends. Germline CDR1 and CDR2: MNHNY and SVGAGI (reference sequence). The CDR3 nucleotides read TGTGCCAGCAGTTACACCCACGGGGCGCTCACAGATACGCAGTATTTT. Amino acids: CASSYTHGALTDTQYF.

The genes are TRBV20-1 and TRBJ1-3, with TRBD1 matching over 8 bases. The CDR3 totals 16 residues. Germline V gene data show CDR1 as DFQATT and CDR2 as SNEGSKA (reference sequence). Trimming cost V 4 bases and J 4 bases; bases outside gene matches: 12. The CDR3 region is CSATRQGNIPGNTIYF. DNA of the CDR3: TGCAGTGCTACAAGACAGGGGAATATTCCCGGAAACACCATATATTTT.

J is TRBJ1-2 and V is TRBV12-3 or TRBV12-4; the match to TRBD1 covers 7 bases. Unmatched junction bases numbered 8, after V lost 6 bases and J lost 4 bases. The CDR3 contains 14 residues. CDR3 sequence (DNA): TGTGCCAGCAGAAGAGGGGGCGCATCCTATGGCTACACCTTC. Translating it yields CASRRGGASYGYTF.

This clonotype was observed a single time. This chain links TRBV7-6 with TRBJ2-3; the D is unclear. Trimming took off 0 bases at V and 3 bases at J, with 10 bases between the two ends. The CDR3 runs to 15 residues. CDR1 is SGHVS and CDR2 is FNYEAQ in the germline V gene. In DNA form, the CDR3 reads TGTGCCAGCAGCTTAGCCCCACCCCCTACAGATACGCAGTATTTT. Amino acids: CASSLAPPPTDTQYF.

The CDR3 DNA follows: TGCGCCACTGGTAGCGGGGGGGCCGGTTACAATGAGCAGTTCTTC. Protein product: CATGSGGAGYNEQFF. The chain carries TRBV10-1 and TRBJ2-1; 11 positions agree with TRBD2. The CDR3 has 15 amino acids. Germline CDR1 WNHNN, CDR2 SYGVQD (reference sequence). V shed 10 bases, J shed 4 bases, and the junction held 9 bases outside the gene matches.

The chain combines TRBV10-3 with TRBJ1-5; D unclear. The germline CDR1 and CDR2 sequences are ENHRY and SYGVKD. This CDR3 spans 13 amino acids. Trimming left V 2 bases short and J 3 bases short, with 5 bases between. The CDR3 coding sequence is TGTGCCATCAGTGAGGGGCTCAATCAGCCCCAGCATTTT. Translating it yields CAISEGLNQPQHF.

The chain employs TRBV25-1 and TRBJ2-2; D gene unclear. This CDR3 is built from 15 residues. Trimming removed 1 base from V and 4 bases from J, with 10 bases in between. Germline V CDR1 and CDR2: MGHDK, SYGVNS. The CDR3, as DNA: TGTGCCAGCAGTGAATTCGGGCCGTCCACCGGGGAGCTGTTTTTT. Translating it yields CASSEFGPSTGELFF.

The J gene is TRBJ2-6, the V gene TRBV6-5, with 7 bases fitting TRBD1. The germline gives CDR1 MNHEY, CDR2 SVGAGI. V shed 5 bases, J shed 1 base, and the junction held 5 bases outside the gene matches. The CDR3 length is 16 residues. This CDR3 is CASSHLQGSGANVLTF. The CDR3, as DNA: TGTGCCAGCAGTCACTTACAGGGGTCTGGGGCCAACGTCCTGACTTTC.

The chain carries TRBV20-1 and TRBJ1-5, with D possibly matching TRBD1 (5 bases). The V end lost 5 bases, the J end lost 2 bases, and 10 bases lay between the germline ends. CDR3 length equals 13 residues. Germline loops: CDR1 DFQATT, CDR2 SNEGSKA (reference sequence). The CDR3 loop is CSAQRGGNQPQHF. The CDR3 DNA is TGCAGTGCTCAGCGGGGGGGCAATCAGCCCCAGCATTTT.

This chain joins TRBV19 and TRBJ2-5, with a tentative D call TRBD2 (5 bases). V dropped 0 bases and J dropped 1 base, with 6 bases sitting between them. Per the germline V gene, CDR1 is LNHDA and CDR2 is SQIVND (reference sequence). This CDR3 has 14 amino acids. The CDR3 reads CASSIEGGQETQYF. As DNA, the CDR3 is TGTGCCAGTAGTATAGAAGGAGGCCAAGAGACCCAGTACTTC.

The rearrangement links TRBV30 to TRBJ2-7; 9 positions agree with TRBD1. The V gene's germline CDR1 is GTSNPN and CDR2 SVGIG (reference sequence). This CDR3 has 13 residues. V lost 5 bases and J lost 6; bases outside the gene matches: 8. CDR3 loop: CAWHQQTGGEQYF. CDR3 in DNA: TGTGCCTGGCACCAACAGACAGGGGGCGAGCAGTACTTC.